The 30 T cell receptor beta chains below all came from one sample that was sequenced in a study of T cell responses to AZD1222 COVID-19 vaccine. The table came from immunoSEQ multiplex PCR; TCRdb's copy has only in-frame clones and leaves some out. The data contain some 120,000 clones, about 92% of them singletons. The material was peripheral blood, obtained on day 0 of MenACWY control vaccination. These receptors were taken from an adult in good health.

The chain combines TRBV10-2 with TRBJ1-1; D is unresolved. CDR3 length: 15 residues. The ends were cut back, 7 bases at V and 5 bases at J, with 20 bases in the middle. CDR1 and CDR2 from the germline V gene are WSHSY and SAAADI. In DNA, the CDR3 is TGCGCCAGCACCGCCGGGTTCAGGTTGGGTACTGAAGCTTTCTTT. Translating gives CASTAGFRLGTEAFF.

The chain joins TRBV5-1 to TRBJ2-1; 11 nucleotides match TRBD1. Unmatched junction bases numbered 6, after V lost 5 bases and J lost 5 bases. Germline CDR1 SGHRS, CDR2 YFSETQ. This CDR3 is built from 15 residues. The CDR3 bases are TGCGCCAGCAGACTGGACAGGGGGCGTAACAATGAGCAGTTCTTC. It translates to CASRLDRGRNNEQFF.

This clone was detected only a few times. The chain is built from TRBV28 and TRBJ1-2, with D unclear. V shed 4 bases and J shed 4 bases, with 16 bases lying between them. In germline, CDR1 is MDHEN, CDR2 SYDVKM. This CDR3 has 15 residues. CDR3: CASSSMVGLGYGYTF. CDR3 DNA: TGTGCCAGCAGTTCTATGGTGGGCTTAGGCTATGGCTACACCTTC.

The J gene is TRBJ2-3, the V gene TRBV12-3 or TRBV12-4, with D unclear. The V and J ends lost 5 bases and 2 bases respectively, with 8 bases between them. This CDR3 spans 13 amino acids. CDR3 sequence: CASSAWITDTQYF. The CDR3 coding sequence is TGTGCCAGCAGTGCCTGGATCACAGATACGCAGTATTTT.

The rearrangement joins TRBV15 to TRBJ2-5, with 7 nucleotides matching TRBD2. This CDR3 region has 13 residues. With 1 base clipped from V and 10 bases from J, the junction kept 6 bases outside the gene matches. Germline CDR1 LNHNV, CDR2 YYDKDF (reference sequence). The CDR3 spells CATSRGASGFQYF. The DNA for the CDR3 is TGTGCCACCAGCAGAGGAGCTAGCGGCTTCCAGTACTTC.

The chain has TRBV14 and TRBJ2-7; possibly TRBD2 for D (6 bases). With 1 base removed from V and 4 bases from J, the gap between germline ends came to 23 bases. The CDR3 runs to 18 residues. Germline assignment: CDR1 SGHDN and CDR2 FVKESK. This CDR3 is CASSQGGGALIPLYEQYF. CDR3 bases: TGTGCCAGCAGCCAAGGTGGAGGGGCTCTCATTCCCTTATACGAGCAGTACTTC. The full variable domain, its missing parts supplied by reference TRBV14 and TRBJ2-7, is EAGVTQFPSHSVIEKGQTVTLRCDPISGHDNLYWYRRVMGKEIKFLLHFVKESKQDESGMPNNRFLAERTGGTYSTLKVQPAELEDSGVYFCASSQGGGALIPLYEQYFGPGTRLTVT.

The chain has TRBV6-5 and TRBJ1-1; D call uncertain. Germline-derived CDR1 and CDR2 are MNHEY and SVGAGI. The V end was cut by 7 bases, the J end by 1 base, with 4 bases between. The CDR3 spans 11 residues. The CDR3 coding sequence is TGTGCCAGCACAGCGAACACTGAAGCTTTCTTT. This gives the protein CASTANTEAFF.

This clone appeared a single time. V and J are TRBV27 and TRBJ1-2; 11 positions agree with TRBD1. The ends lost 5 bases at V and 8 bases at J; junction bases unmatched: 7. CDR1 is MNHEY and CDR2 is SMNVEV in the germline V gene (reference sequence). This CDR3 region has 14 residues. The CDR3 sequence is CASSGGQGARGYTF. The CDR3 region has the DNA TGTGCCAGCAGTGGTGGACAGGGGGCGCGAGGCTACACCTTC.

The V and J genes are TRBV4-1 and TRBJ1-4, with D hard to call. The CDR3 loop spans 16 amino acids. Trimming pared 6 bases from V and 0 bases from J, leaving 14 bases between. Germline CDR1 reads MGHRA; CDR2 reads YSYEKL. The CDR3 DNA reads TGCGCCAGCAGTAAACTGGAGTTTGCAACTAATGAAAAACTGTTTTTT. Amino acid sequence: CASSKLEFATNEKLFF.

V and J are TRBV9 and TRBJ2-3; D remains ambiguous. Trimming left V 0 bases short and J 2 bases short, with 10 bases between. CDR3 length: 15 amino acids. CDR1 and CDR2 from the germline V gene are SGDLS and YYNGEE. The CDR3 DNA reads TGTGCCAGCAGCGTAGCTTGGTCAGACACAGATACGCAGTATTTT. Amino acid sequence: CASSVAWSDTDTQYF.

This chain links TRBV28 with TRBJ1-5; D gene uncertain. Germline assignment: CDR1 MDHEN and CDR2 SYDVKM. The CDR3 is 15 amino acids. V lost 5 bases and J 3 bases, leaving 14 bases between the germline ends. As DNA, the CDR3 is TGTGCCAGCAGTGCCCCTCGGGAGCTCAATCAGCCCCAGCATTTT. This sequence encodes CASSAPRELNQPQHF.

The chain combines TRBV21-1 with TRBJ2-7; the D call of TRBD1 is as the table states it, not checked on the DNA. TRBV21-1 is flagged as a pseudogene. This CDR3 has 17 amino acids. CDR3 DNA: TGTGCCAGCAGCACCTACACTCCGGGACAGGGAGCCTACGAGCAGTACGTC. Its translation: CASSTYTPGQGAYEQYV.

V gene TRBV30 combines with J gene TRBJ1-1; 9 bases map to TRBD1. With 2 bases clipped from V and 1 base from J, the junction kept 8 bases outside the gene matches. The CDR3 length is 16 residues. Looked up from germline, CDR1 is GTSNPN and CDR2 is SVGIG (reference sequence). In DNA form, the CDR3 reads TGTGCCTGGAGTCGAACAGGGGGCACCAAGAACACTGAAGCTTTCTTT. Translation: CAWSRTGGTKNTEAFF.

The rearrangement uses TRBV5-1 and TRBJ2-5; weak D call: TRBD1 (5 bases). The CDR3 is 16 amino acids. The germline V gene has CDR1 SGHRS and CDR2 YFSETQ. The V and J ends lost 0 bases and 0 bases respectively, with 12 bases between them. The CDR3 DNA is TGCGCCAGCAGCTTGGCCACCAGGGCCCACCAAGAGACCCAGTACTTC. Its translation is CASSLATRAHQETQYF.

This rearrangement joins TRBV11-2 to TRBJ2-5; tentatively, D is TRBD1 or TRBD2 (5 bases each). The CDR3 sequence is 15 residues long. Trimming took off 0 bases at V and 5 bases at J, with 13 bases between the two ends. Germline loops: CDR1 SGHAT, CDR2 FQNNGV. DNA for the CDR3: TGTGCCAGCAGCTTAGAGCCGGGGCTCCCTGAGACCCAGTACTTC. It translates to CASSLEPGLPETQYF. The complete variable domain, with remaining parts taken from reference TRBV11-2 and TRBJ2-5, reads EAGVAQSPRYKIIEKRQSVAFWCNPISGHATLYWYQQILGQGPKLLIQFQNNGVVDDSQLPKDRFSAERLKGVDSTLKIQPAKLEDSAVYLCASSLEPGLPETQYFGPGTRLLVL.

The J gene is TRBJ2-5, the V gene TRBV5-5, with 7 bases matching TRBD2. Per the germline V gene, CDR1 is SGHKS and CDR2 is YYEKEE (reference sequence). Germline trimming cut 2 bases from V and 3 bases from J; bases unmatched to any gene: 7. The CDR3 is 15 amino acids. The CDR3 DNA is TGTGCCAGCAGCTTAACCGGGACTAACAAAGAGACCCAGTACTTC. Translation gives CASSLTGTNKETQYF.

The chain has TRBV10-1 and TRBJ2-1; 10 bases agree with TRBD1. CDR1 and CDR2 from the germline V gene are WNHNN and SYGVQD (reference sequence). V lost 6 bases, J lost 5 bases, and 4 bases stayed unmatched. The CDR3 loop spans 14 amino acids. The CDR3 coding sequence is TGCGCCAGCAGCCGGGACAGGGGTCACAATGAGCAGTTCTTC. Its protein product is CASSRDRGHNEQFF.

The count of this clone is one. The V and J genes are TRBV18 and TRBJ1-1; D perhaps matches TRBD1 (5 bases). Trimming removed 3 bases at V and 1 base at J, with 9 bases between. Germline assignment: CDR1 KGHSH and CDR2 LQKENI. CDR3 size: 14 residues. CDR3 amino acids: CASSPQGSNTEAFF. The DNA of the CDR3 is TGTGCCAGCTCACCCCAGGGATCGAACACTGAAGCTTTCTTT.

V and J are TRBV30 and TRBJ1-2; no clear D. The ends were cut back, 1 base at V and 5 bases at J, with 14 bases in the middle. The CDR3 covers 14 residues. Per germline, CDR1 GTSNPN and CDR2 SVGIG (reference sequence). The chain's CDR3 is CAWSGGPLEYGYTF. The CDR3 DNA sequence: TGTGCCTGGAGTGGCGGACCTCTCGAGTATGGCTACACCTTC.

The CDR3 loop is CAWRPSGRANTGELFF. CDR3 sequence (DNA): TGTGCCTGGAGACCTAGCGGGAGGGCGAACACCGGGGAGCTGTTTTTT. V and J are TRBV30 and TRBJ2-2, with TRBD2 matching 12 bases. The CDR3 is 16 residues long. V dropped 3 bases and J dropped 0; count of bases not matched to a gene: 2. Germline V lookup: CDR1 GTSNPN, CDR2 SVGIG (reference sequence).

The V and J genes are TRBV5-4 and TRBJ2-7; 8 bases are shared with TRBD1. V shed 4 bases, J shed 6 bases, and the junction held 15 bases outside the gene matches. The CDR3 is 16 amino acids. Germline-derived CDR1 and CDR2 are SGHNT and YYREEE (reference sequence). The CDR3 nucleotides read TGTGCCAGCAGCATCGGAGGGCAGGGGGCGGAAGGCGAGCAGTACGTC. Encoded protein: CASSIGGQGAEGEQYV.

The chain combines TRBV5-5 with TRBJ2-1; D uncertain. Trimming cost V 4 bases and J 6 bases, with 23 bases left between them. Per the germline V gene, CDR1 is SGHKS and CDR2 is YYEKEE (reference sequence). The length of the CDR3 is 17 residues. The DNA for the CDR3 is TGTGCCAGCAGCCCCCACTTCCAGAACAGCCCCAGCAATGAGCAGTTCTTC. Translated: CASSPHFQNSPSNEQFF. The complete variable domain, with remaining parts taken from reference TRBV5-5 and TRBJ2-1, reads DAGVTQSPTHLIKTRGQQVTLRCSPISGHKSVSWYQQVLGQGPQFIFQYYEKEERGRGNFPDRFSARQFPNYSSELNVNALLLGDSALYLCASSPHFQNSPSNEQFFGPGTRLTVL.

This chain uses TRBV12-3 or TRBV12-4 with TRBJ2-7; D not certain. The CDR3 is 13 amino acids. V was shortened by 2 bases and J by 3 bases, with 8 bases between the two germline ends. This CDR3 is CASSLNSNYEQYF. In DNA, the CDR3 is TGTGCCAGCAGTTTAAACAGCAACTACGAGCAGTACTTC.

J is TRBJ2-2 and V is TRBV7-2, with TRBD1 matching over 8 bases. The ends lost 6 bases at V and 4 bases at J; junction bases unmatched: 4. Germline V gives CDR1 SGHTA, CDR2 FQGNSA. This CDR3 has 14 residues. The CDR3 coding sequence is TGTGCCAGCAGGCGGACAGGGATCACCGGGGAGCTGTTTTTT. This codes for CASRRTGITGELFF.

J is TRBJ1-6 and V is TRBV28; the match to TRBD1 covers 7 bases. This CDR3 is built from 14 residues. CDR1 is MDHEN, CDR2 SYDVKM, per germline. Losses at the gene ends were 6 bases for V and 7 bases for J; bases not matched to a gene: 6. This chain's CDR3 is CASRIRDSNSPLHF. Written as DNA, the CDR3 is TGTGCCAGCAGAATCCGGGACAGCAATTCACCCCTCCACTTT.

There are a few counts of this clone. The V and J genes are TRBV2 and TRBJ2-4; D possibly corresponds to TRBD2 (6 bases). V lost 2 bases and J 8 bases, leaving 13 bases between the germline ends. The CDR3 covers 14 residues. Germline loops: CDR1 SNHLY, CDR2 FYNNEI. The CDR3 is CASSESGEVHIQYF. DNA for the CDR3: TGTGCCAGCAGTGAATCCGGGGAGGTGCACATTCAGTACTTC.

The rearrangement uses TRBV18 and TRBJ1-6; D is uncertain. V lost 3 bases and J lost 6, with 12 bases in between. CDR3 size: 15 residues. The germline V gene encodes CDR1 KGHSH and CDR2 LQKENI. This CDR3 is CASSPSPAFNSPLHF. CDR3 bases: TGTGCCAGCTCACCTTCCCCGGCTTTTAATTCACCCCTCCACTTT.

The rearrangement uses TRBV11-2 and TRBJ1-2; TRBD1 is a possible D gene (5 bases). CDR3 size: 13 residues. Germline CDR1 and CDR2: SGHAT and FQNNGV. Trimming left V 1 base short and J 8 bases short, with 11 bases between. The CDR3 sequence: CASSLGQWDGYTF. The CDR3 bases are TGTGCCAGCAGCTTAGGACAATGGGACGGCTACACCTTC.

The rearrangement joins TRBV5-1 to TRBJ2-2, with 8 nucleotides matching TRBD2. The CDR3 sequence is 15 residues long. Germline V gives CDR1 SGHRS, CDR2 YFSETQ. The trim removed 0 bases at V and 3 bases at J, leaving 1 base unmatched. The CDR3 DNA reads TGCGCCAGCAGCTTGGCAGCGGGGGACACCGGGGAGCTGTTTTTT. This encodes CASSLAAGDTGELFF.

This clone was recorded only once. This chain links TRBV5-8 with TRBJ1-5; D is ambiguous. The CDR3 runs 15 residues. The germline gives CDR1 SGHTS, CDR2 YDEGEE. V was trimmed by 5 bases and J by 0 bases, leaving 12 bases between them. DNA for the CDR3: TGTGCCAGCAGTCACGGTAGATTTAGCAATCAGCCCCAGCATTTT. Protein product: CASSHGRFSNQPQHF. The full variable domain, with the rest looked up from reference TRBV5-8 and TRBJ1-5, is EAGVTQSPTHLIKTRGQQATLRCSPISGHTSVYWYQQALGLGLQFLLWYDEGEERNRGNFPPRFSGRQFPNYSSELNVNALELEDSALYLCASSHGRFSNQPQHFGDGTRLSIL.